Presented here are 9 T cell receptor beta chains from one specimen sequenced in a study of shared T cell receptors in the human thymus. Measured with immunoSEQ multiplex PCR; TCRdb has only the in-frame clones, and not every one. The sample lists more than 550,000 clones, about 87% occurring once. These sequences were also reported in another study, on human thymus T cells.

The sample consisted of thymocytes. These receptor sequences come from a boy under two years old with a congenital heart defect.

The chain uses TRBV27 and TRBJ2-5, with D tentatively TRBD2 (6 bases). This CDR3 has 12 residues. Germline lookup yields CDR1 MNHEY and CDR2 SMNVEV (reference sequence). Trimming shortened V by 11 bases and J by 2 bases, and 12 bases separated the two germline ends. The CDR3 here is CASGVRQETQYF. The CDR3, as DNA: TGTGCCTCGGGGGTCCGGCAAGAGACCCAGTACTTC.

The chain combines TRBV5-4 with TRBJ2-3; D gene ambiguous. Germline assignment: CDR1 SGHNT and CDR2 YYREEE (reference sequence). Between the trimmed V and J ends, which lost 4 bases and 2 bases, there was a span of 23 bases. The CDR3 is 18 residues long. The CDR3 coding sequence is TGTGCCAGCAGCCCCCACCCACTGGCCCGGGTCCCCACAGATACGCAGTATTTT. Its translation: CASSPHPLARVPTDTQYF.

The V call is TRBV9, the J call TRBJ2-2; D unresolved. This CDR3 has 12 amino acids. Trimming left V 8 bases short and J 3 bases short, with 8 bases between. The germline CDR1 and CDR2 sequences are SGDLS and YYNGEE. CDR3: CASGEDTGELFF. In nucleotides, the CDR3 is TGTGCCAGTGGTGAGGACACCGGGGAGCTGTTTTTT.

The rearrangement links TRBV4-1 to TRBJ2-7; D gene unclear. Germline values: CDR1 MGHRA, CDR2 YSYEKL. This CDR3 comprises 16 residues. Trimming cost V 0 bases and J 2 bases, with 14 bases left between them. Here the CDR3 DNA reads TGCGCCAGCAGCCAAGATCAGGCCAGGTACCCCTACGAGCAGTACTTC. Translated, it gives CASSQDQARYPYEQYF.

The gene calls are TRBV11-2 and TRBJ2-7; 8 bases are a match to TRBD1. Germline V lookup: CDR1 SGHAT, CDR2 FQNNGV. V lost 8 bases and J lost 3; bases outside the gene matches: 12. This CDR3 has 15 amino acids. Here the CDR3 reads CASGSNRGTIYEQYF. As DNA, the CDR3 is TGTGCCAGCGGCTCAAACAGGGGGACAATCTACGAGCAGTACTTC. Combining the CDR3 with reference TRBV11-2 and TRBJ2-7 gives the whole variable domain EAGVAQSPRYKIIEKRQSVAFWCNPISGHATLYWYQQILGQGPKLLIQFQNNGVVDDSQLPKDRFSAERLKGVDSTLKIQPAKLEDSAVYLCASGSNRGTIYEQYFGPGTRLTVT.

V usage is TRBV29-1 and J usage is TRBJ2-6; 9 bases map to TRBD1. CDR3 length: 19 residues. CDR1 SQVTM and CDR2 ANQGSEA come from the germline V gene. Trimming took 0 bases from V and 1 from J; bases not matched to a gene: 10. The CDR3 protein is CSVEELRDRANSGANVLTF. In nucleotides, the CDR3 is TGCAGCGTTGAAGAGCTCCGGGACAGGGCAAATTCTGGGGCCAACGTCCTGACTTTC.

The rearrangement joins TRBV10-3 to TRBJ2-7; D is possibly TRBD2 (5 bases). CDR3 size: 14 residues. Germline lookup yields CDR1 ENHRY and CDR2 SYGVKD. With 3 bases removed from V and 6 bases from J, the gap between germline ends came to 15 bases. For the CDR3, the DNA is TGTGCCATCAGTGAAGGCGGGCAGGAGGCCGAGCAGTACTTC. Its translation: CAISEGGQEAEQYF.

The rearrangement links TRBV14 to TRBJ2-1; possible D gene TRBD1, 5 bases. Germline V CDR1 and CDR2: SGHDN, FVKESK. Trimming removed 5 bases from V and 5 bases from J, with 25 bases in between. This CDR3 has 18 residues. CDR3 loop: CASSARQLPLNNHNEQFF. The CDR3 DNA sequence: TGTGCCAGCAGCGCCCGACAGCTACCCCTTAACAACCACAATGAGCAGTTCTTC.

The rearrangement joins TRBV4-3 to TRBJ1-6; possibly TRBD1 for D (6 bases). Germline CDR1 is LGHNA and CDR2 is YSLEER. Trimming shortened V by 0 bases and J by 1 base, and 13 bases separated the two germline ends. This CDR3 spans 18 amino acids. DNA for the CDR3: TGCGCCAGCAGCCAAGATCGGGACACACATTCCTATAATTCACCCCTCCACTTT. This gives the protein CASSQDRDTHSYNSPLHF.